This T cell receptor (beta chain) was found in a study of T-cell reconstitution after alpha-beta-depleted transplantation in children. General study results and limits: One year post-transplant, T-cell counts and diversity were largely derived from T cells produced anew. Two months or so post-transplant, alpha-beta T cells reportedly derived from several hundred expanded graft clones. After transplant, high TCRbeta diversity at day 60 in some patients arose from surviving recipient T cells and thymic progenitors.

This clonotype was seen only a few times. The antigen is unknown. Construction of the TCRbeta library involved unique molecular identifiers. TCRdb reprocessed the PCR reads with MiXCR, giving one entry per CDR3 protein. The table lists hundreds of thousands of distinct CDR3 sequences, under 20% of them singletons. V was clipped by 6 bases and J by 4 bases, with 9 bases between them. The CDR3 totals 12 residues. Per germline, CDR1 SGHAT and CDR2 FQDESV (reference sequence). The chain combines TRBV11-1 with TRBJ2-5; no clear D gene. Sequencing was performed on PBMCs, mostly from graft donor cells, taken 360 days after TCRalphabeta/CD19-depleted stem cell transplant. The origin of this receptor is a male patient younger than 18 who had a stem cell transplant for acute lymphoblastic leukemia, so the T cells may come from the graft donor. The CDR3 protein is CASSASLETQYF. DNA for the CDR3: TGTGCCAGCAGTGCTAGTTTAGAGACCCAGTACTTC. Full variable domain (remainder filled in from reference TRBV11-1 and TRBJ2-5): EAEVAQSPRYKITEKSQAVAFWCDPISGHATLYWYRQILGQGPELLVQFQDESVVDDSQLPKDRFSAERLKGVDSTLKIQPAELGDSAMYLCASSASLETQYFGPGTRLLVL.